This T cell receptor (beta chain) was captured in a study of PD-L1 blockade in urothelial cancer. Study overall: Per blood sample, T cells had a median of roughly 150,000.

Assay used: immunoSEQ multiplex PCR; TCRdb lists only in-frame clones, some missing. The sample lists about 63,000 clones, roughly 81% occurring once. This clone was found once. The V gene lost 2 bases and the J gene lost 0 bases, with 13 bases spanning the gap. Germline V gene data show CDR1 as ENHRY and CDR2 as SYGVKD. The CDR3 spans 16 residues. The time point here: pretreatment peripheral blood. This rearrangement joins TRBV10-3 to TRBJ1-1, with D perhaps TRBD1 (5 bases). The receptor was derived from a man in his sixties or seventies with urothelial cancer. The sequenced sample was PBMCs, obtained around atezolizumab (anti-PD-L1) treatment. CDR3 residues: CAISEGRAGVNTEAFF. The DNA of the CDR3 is TGTGCCATCAGTGAGGGCAGGGCGGGAGTGAACACTGAAGCTTTCTTT.